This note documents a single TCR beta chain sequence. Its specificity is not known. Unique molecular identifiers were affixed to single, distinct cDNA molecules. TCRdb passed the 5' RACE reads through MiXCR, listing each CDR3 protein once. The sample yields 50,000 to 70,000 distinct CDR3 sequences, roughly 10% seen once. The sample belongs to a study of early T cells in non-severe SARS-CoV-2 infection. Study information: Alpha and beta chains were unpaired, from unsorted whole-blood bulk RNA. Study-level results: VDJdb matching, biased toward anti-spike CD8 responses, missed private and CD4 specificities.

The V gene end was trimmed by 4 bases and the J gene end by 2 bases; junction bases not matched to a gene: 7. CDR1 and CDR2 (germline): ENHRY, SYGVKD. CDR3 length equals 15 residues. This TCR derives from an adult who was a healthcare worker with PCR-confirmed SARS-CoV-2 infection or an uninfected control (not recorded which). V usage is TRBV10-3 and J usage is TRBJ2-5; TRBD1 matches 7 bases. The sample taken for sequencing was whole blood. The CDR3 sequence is CAISANRGEQETQYF. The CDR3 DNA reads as TGTGCCATCAGTGCGAACAGGGGCGAACAAGAGACCCAGTACTTC.